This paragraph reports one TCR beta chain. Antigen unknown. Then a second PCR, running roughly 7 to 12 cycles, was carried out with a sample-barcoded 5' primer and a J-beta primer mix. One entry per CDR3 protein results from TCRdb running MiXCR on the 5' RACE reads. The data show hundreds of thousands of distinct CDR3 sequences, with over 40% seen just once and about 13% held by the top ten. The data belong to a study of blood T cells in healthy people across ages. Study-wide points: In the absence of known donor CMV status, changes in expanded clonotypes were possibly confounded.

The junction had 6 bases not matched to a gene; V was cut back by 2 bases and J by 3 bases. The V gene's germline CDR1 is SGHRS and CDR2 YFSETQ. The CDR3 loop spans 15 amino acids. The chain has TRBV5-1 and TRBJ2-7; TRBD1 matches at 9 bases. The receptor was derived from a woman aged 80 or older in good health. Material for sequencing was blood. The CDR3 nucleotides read TGCGCCAGCAGCTTCACGACAGGGGGAAACTACGAGCAGTACTTC. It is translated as CASSFTTGGNYEQYF.